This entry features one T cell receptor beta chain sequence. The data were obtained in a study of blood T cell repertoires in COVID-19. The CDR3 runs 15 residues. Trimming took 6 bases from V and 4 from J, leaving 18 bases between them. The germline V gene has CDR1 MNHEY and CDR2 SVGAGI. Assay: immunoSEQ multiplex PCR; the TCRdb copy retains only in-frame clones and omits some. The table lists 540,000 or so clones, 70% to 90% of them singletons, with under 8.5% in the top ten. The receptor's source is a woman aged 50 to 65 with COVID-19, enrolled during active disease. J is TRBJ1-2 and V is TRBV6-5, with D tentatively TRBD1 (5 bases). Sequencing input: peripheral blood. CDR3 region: CASRGLDSFIYGYTF. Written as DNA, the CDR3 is TGTGCCAGCAGGGGGCTCGATTCATTCATCTATGGCTACACCTTC.